This entry lists 30 T cell receptor beta chains sequenced from one sample in a study of monozygotic twins with inflammatory bowel disease. TCRdb processed the 5' RACE reads again and assigns one entry to each CDR3 protein, with no DNA. This sample's table has some 100,000 distinct CDR3 sequences. The sequenced sample was blood. These receptor sequences come from a human donor with ulcerative colitis or Crohn's disease, or a healthy co-twin of an affected twin (not recorded which).

This chain joins TRBV7-2 and TRBJ1-5. CDR1 SGHTA and CDR2 FQGNSA come from the germline V gene. The CDR3 contains 13 residues. CDR3 in amino acids: CASSLDVFQPQHF.

This chain uses TRBV6-5 with TRBJ1-2. The CDR3 consists of 14 residues. Germline CDR1 MNHEY, CDR2 SVGAGI. Here the CDR3 reads CASRLRATFYGYTF.

The chain employs TRBV14 and TRBJ1-3. This CDR3 is built from 15 residues. Germline CDR1 SGHDN, CDR2 FVKESK. CDR3 in amino acids: CASSFQMGFGNTIYF.

The rearrangement joins TRBV7-3 to TRBJ2-2; the TCRdb call, TRBD2, lacks DNA for checking. CDR1 and CDR2 from the germline V gene are SGHTA and FQGTGA. CDR3 length: 16 residues. This chain's CDR3 is CASSRDGTTNTGELFF. Drawing the rest from reference TRBV7-3 and TRBJ2-2, the complete variable domain is GAGVSQTPSNKVTEKGKYVELRCDPISGHTALYWYRQSLGQGPEFLIYFQGTGAADDSGLPNDRFFAVRPEGSVSTLKIQRTERGDSAVYLCASSRDGTTNTGELFFGEGSRLTVL.

The genes are TRBV4-3 and TRBJ2-1; the D call from TCRdb, TRBD1, cannot be confirmed without DNA. Germline loops: CDR1 LGHNA, CDR2 YSLEER. The CDR3 covers 16 residues. CDR3 region: CASSQDLGQGYNEQFF.

The chain joins TRBV5-1 to TRBJ2-7. Looked up from germline, CDR1 is SGHRS and CDR2 is YFSETQ. This CDR3 has 14 amino acids. CDR3 sequence: CASSLSTESYEQYF.

The chain combines TRBV10-3 with TRBJ2-1; TCRdb indicates TRBD1, and absent DNA this call remains unverified. The germline CDR1 and CDR2 sequences are ENHRY and SYGVKD. CDR3 length equals 14 residues. CDR3 loop: CAISESLGGAPQFF.

This sequence joins TRBV6-1 and TRBJ1-1; no DNA is available, so the TRBD1 call from TCRdb remains unchecked. Germline assignment: CDR1 MNHNS and CDR2 SASEGT. The CDR3 contains 15 residues. This CDR3 is CASTKTLTGSAEAFF.

This chain's CDR3 is CASSPDNRRGYGYTF. The V and J genes are TRBV14 and TRBJ1-2. Germline CDR1 and CDR2: SGHDN and FVKESK. The length of the CDR3 is 15 residues. The full variable domain, its missing parts supplied by reference TRBV14 and TRBJ1-2, is EAGVTQFPSHSVIEKGQTVTLRCDPISGHDNLYWYRRVMGKEIKFLLHFVKESKQDESGMPNNRFLAERTGGTYSTLKVQPAELEDSGVYFCASSPDNRRGYGYTFGSGTRLTVV.

The V call is TRBV11-3, the J call TRBJ2-7. Looked up from germline, CDR1 is SGHNT and CDR2 is YENEEA. The CDR3 has 14 amino acids. The CDR3 sequence: CASSLYAGSYEQYF.

The chain couples TRBV7-9 to TRBJ2-1. The CDR3 totals 16 residues. CDR1 is SEHNR, CDR2 FQNEAQ, per germline (reference sequence). The CDR3 protein is CASSLERQKFYNEQFF.

The gene calls are TRBV12-3 or TRBV12-4 and TRBJ1-1; TCRdb's assignment of TRBD1 cannot be checked, as there is no DNA. The CDR3 runs 16 residues. CDR3: CASSFGATRAGTEAFF.

The chain has TRBV18 and TRBJ2-1; checking the TCRdb D call of TRBD2 is not possible without DNA. The CDR3 has 15 amino acids. CDR1 is KGHSH and CDR2 is LQKENI in the germline V gene. The CDR3 protein is CASSPGLSRYNEQFF.

J is TRBJ1-5 and V is TRBV28. This CDR3 region has 14 residues. CDR1 is MDHEN, CDR2 SYDVKM, per germline. The CDR3 sequence is CATQRPRGNQPQHF.

The V and J genes are TRBV7-9 and TRBJ2-7. Germline loops: CDR1 SEHNR, CDR2 FQNEAQ (reference sequence). The CDR3 has 13 amino acids. CDR3 region: CASSFGEPYEQYF.

The chain carries TRBV20-1 and TRBJ2-7. The germline gives CDR1 DFQATT, CDR2 SNEGSKA (reference sequence). The CDR3 has 11 residues. The CDR3 protein is CSARHLYEQYF.

The chain uses TRBV4-2 and TRBJ2-7. There are 16 residues in the CDR3. Per the germline V gene, CDR1 is LGHNA and CDR2 is YNFKEQ. The CDR3 loop reads CASSQDLGDSSYEQYF.

The gene calls are TRBV7-3 and TRBJ2-1; absent DNA, TCRdb's TRBD1 call cannot be checked. Germline lookup yields CDR1 SGHTA and CDR2 FQGTGA. This CDR3 region has 15 residues. CDR3 sequence: CASSLVGGQNNEQFF.

The chain employs TRBV12-3 or TRBV12-4 and TRBJ1-5. The CDR3 consists of 11 residues. The CDR3 loop is CASSSDQPQHF.

This sequence joins TRBV4-2 and TRBJ1-5; the TCRdb call, TRBD1, lacks DNA for checking. The CDR3 has 16 residues. Germline V lookup: CDR1 LGHNA, CDR2 YNFKEQ. CDR3 sequence reads: CASSHGTGVGNQPQHF.

V and J are TRBV10-3 and TRBJ2-1. This CDR3 has 15 residues. Germline V lookup: CDR1 ENHRY, CDR2 SYGVKD. CDR3 amino acids: CASSQGFGSYNEQFF.

The chain has TRBV12-3 or TRBV12-4 and TRBJ1-2; the D gene TCRdb calls, TRBD1, cannot be checked with no DNA. This CDR3 is built from 12 residues. This CDR3 is CASSRGTYGYTF.

The chain uses TRBV20-1 and TRBJ1-2; TCRdb lists TRBD1, though no DNA is available to test this call. The CDR3 sequence is 12 residues long. Germline values: CDR1 DFQATT, CDR2 SNEGSKA (reference sequence). CDR3 amino acids: CSVDRFNYGYTF.

This sequence joins TRBV11-2 and TRBJ2-2; the TCRdb D gene call, TRBD1, has no DNA to confirm it. The CDR3 is 18 residues long. Germline assignment: CDR1 SGHAT and CDR2 FQNNGV. This CDR3 reads CASSYSDWGDKTSGELFF.

The gene calls are TRBV10-3 and TRBJ2-1; TCRdb lists TRBD1, though no DNA is available to test this call. Germline-derived CDR1 and CDR2 are ENHRY and SYGVKD. This CDR3 comprises 15 residues. The chain's CDR3 is CAISEGGLPYNEQFF.

The chain joins TRBV9 to TRBJ1-6; checking the TCRdb D call of TRBD1 is not possible without DNA. The CDR3 consists of 15 residues. Germline CDR1 is SGDLS and CDR2 is YYNGEE. CDR3 protein: CASSISQGVNSPLHF.

The V call is TRBV12-3 or TRBV12-4, the J call TRBJ1-2. This CDR3 is built from 13 residues. Here the CDR3 reads CASSYGPRDGYTF.

The chain has TRBV5-1 and TRBJ2-4. The CDR3 has 15 residues. The germline CDR1 and CDR2 sequences are SGHRS and YFSETQ. The CDR3 here is CASSLAPGTVNIQYF.

The rearrangement joins TRBV6-1 to TRBJ1-1; without DNA, the TCRdb call of TRBD1 cannot be checked. Germline CDR1 reads MNHNS; CDR2 reads SASEGT. The CDR3 covers 15 residues. The CDR3 loop reads CASSEARGAKAEAFF.

V and J are TRBV20-1 and TRBJ2-7; TCRdb gives TRBD2 as the D gene, but with no DNA this cannot be confirmed. The CDR3 spans 16 residues. Germline V gene lookup returns CDR1 DFQATT and CDR2 SNEGSKA (reference sequence). This CDR3 is CSAIIGLAGLTYEQYF.